One T cell receptor beta chain is described in this entry. Its antigen target is currently unknown. There are no base qualities to consult, and no much larger clone falls within one base. The source of the sample is a study of spatial heterogeneity in lung cancer (dated by TCRdb to between 2019 and 2020). In the study overall: The donors were some 76 patients from the lung TRACERx cohort who had early-stage, untreated non-small cell lung cancer. Follow-up PBMC samples were sequenced whenever available, with a median time to follow-up of 2 to 3 years after resection. Beta-chain transcripts were consistently detected in greater numbers than alpha-chain transcripts, which likely reflected higher beta-chain transcript abundance. In the raw uncorrected reads, each unique combination of TCR and UMI appeared more than ten times on average. In non-small cell lung cancer, the study quantitatively compared TCR alpha and beta repertoires across several tumor regions, matched nontumor lung, and blood. The study linked features of the TCR repertoire to counts of nonsynonymous mutations, which were determined by whole-exome sequencing of tumor tissue. Both alpha and beta chains were TCR-sequenced in fewer than 250 tumor regions, under 70 matched nontumor lung samples and 45 to 60 PBMC samples obtained at surgery.

The CDR3, from cysteine to phenylalanine, totals 14 residues. The CDR3 DNA has 42 bases and is translated from base 1. V and J are truncated by 8 bases and 3 bases respectively, leaving an intervening sequence of 13 bases. CDR1 and CDR2 (MDHEN, SYDVKM) derive from the germline V gene. What the time point label conveys for this sample: blood at routine non-recurrence follow-up after resection. Whole RNA extracted from tumor and nontumor lung tissue, or from cryopreserved PBMC samples, was used for TCR sequencing without cell sorting. Only patients with enough RNA available from two or more tumor regions were chosen for TCR sequencing. On the study overall, not on this receptor specifically: Only about 14 patients were included in comparisons of baseline and follow-up blood repertoires. Confirming at a functional level the hypothesis that regional TCRs recognize regional mutations was considered to require additional single-cell paired TCR alpha and beta sequencing. Ubiquitous expanded tumor TCRs were detected in blood more often at tumor resection than at routine follow-up.

Receptor amplification or capture employed 5' RACE. Sequencer: NextSeq 500. To allow correction of PCR and sequencing errors, the TCR library protocol tagged every TCR cDNA molecule with a unique molecular identifier. The source study handled its data this way. TCR identification, UMI-based error correction and CDR3 extraction were performed with Decombinator tools. Expanded TCRs were defined as those above a frequency of 2 per 1,000, corresponding to the top 1% of the tumor frequency distribution. Renyi diversity was calculated using the R vegan package after each repertoire was subsampled 100 times to 5,000 TCRs. To build CDR3 similarity networks, amino acid triplet string-kernel similarity was used, and CDR3s were connected when their pairwise similarity was above 0.82. TCRdb reanalyzed the raw reads on its own, using fastp at Q25 for trimming and MiXCR for clone calling, and kept in-frame beta chains. Duplicate CDR3 protein sequences are folded into a single record with the most common DNA and genes. Clone size and V and J calls follow TCRdb, not the original study. The sample records approximately 30,000 distinct CDR3 sequences, around 9.3% of which are singletons. The ten largest clones add up to less than 35% of the sample.

The receptor chain draws on TRBV28 and TRBJ2-2, with no confident D gene call. This receptor was taken from a female donor with early-stage non-small cell lung cancer. The specimen was PBMCs, collected at follow-up. The DNA sequence reads TGTGCCAGCTACACGGCCACCTACACCGGGGAGCTGTTTTTT. This sequence encodes CASYTATYTGELFF.